This is a list of T cell receptor beta chains from one sample in a study of shared clonotypes between healthy human individuals. Sequencing was performed with immunoSEQ multiplex PCR; in TCRdb, only in-frame clones are kept and a portion is missing. Among roughly 2 million clones, 90% to 95% were seen once, and the ten largest hold 0.1% to 0.15%. What was sequenced was naive CD4+ T cells sorted from blood. These receptors were obtained from a man aged 18-30 years in good health. Both conserved end residues are part of each CDR3. The D gene is left open where the match is weak. Expanded clones are given a class, and other clones once, few, many or no size at all.

CDR3 protein	CDR3 DNA	J gene	CDR3 length	V gene	D gene	clone size
CASSFGTPYEQYF	TGTGCCAGCAGCTTTGGGACACCCTACGAGCAGTACTTC	TRBJ2-7	13	TRBV7-9	.	.
CAWRGQGAGGYTF	TGTGCCTGGAGAGGACAGGGGGCGGGTGGCTACACCTTC	TRBJ1-2	13	TRBV30	TRBD1	.
CAISTNSGNTIYF	TGTGCCATCAGCACGAACTCTGGAAACACCATATATTTT	TRBJ1-3	13	TRBV10-3	.	.
CASSGSGYGELFF	TGCGCCAGCAGTGGGAGCGGGTACGGGGAGCTGTTTTTT	TRBJ2-2	13	TRBV10-1	.	.
CASSGQGNTEAFF	TGTGCCAGTAGTGGACAGGGAAACACTGAAGCTTTCTTT	TRBJ1-1	13	TRBV19	TRBD1	.
CAISAGQSSNEKLFF	TGTGCCATCAGTGCGGGACAGTCCTCTAATGAAAAACTGTTTTTT	TRBJ1-4	15	TRBV10-3	TRBD1	.
CASRGTGTETQYF	TGTGCCAGCAGGGGGACAGGGACAGAGACCCAGTACTTC	TRBJ2-5	13	TRBV2	TRBD1	.
CASSGGTGTNEQYF	TGCGCCAGCAGCGGGGGGACAGGGACGAACGAGCAGTACTTC	TRBJ2-7	14	TRBV5-1	TRBD1	.
CASSLAPTSGQETQYF	TGTGCCAGCAGCTTAGCGCCGACTAGCGGCCAAGAGACCCAGTACTTC	TRBJ2-5	16	TRBV7-9	TRBD2	.
CAWSVKGIYGYTF	TGTGCCTGGAGTGTAAAGGGAATCTATGGCTACACCTTC	TRBJ1-2	13	TRBV30	.	.
CASSLDGWHEQYF	TGCGCCAGCAGCTTGGATGGTTGGCACGAGCAGTACTTC	TRBJ2-7	13	TRBV5-1	.	.
CASSFKLLSDEQYF	TGTGCCAGCAGTTTCAAATTGTTAAGCGACGAGCAGTACTTC	TRBJ2-7	14	TRBV28	.	.
CASSLTTASNTGELFF	TGCGCCAGCAGCTTAACGACAGCTTCGAACACCGGGGAGCTGTTTTTT	TRBJ2-2	16	TRBV5-1	.	.
CASSLQGGPETQYF	TGTGCCAGCAGCTTACAAGGGGGGCCAGAGACCCAGTACTTC	TRBJ2-5	14	TRBV11-2	.	.
CASSQGDGRLRTDTQYF	TGCGCCAGCAGCCAGGGGGACGGACGACTTCGTACAGATACGCAGTATTTT	TRBJ2-3	17	TRBV4-1	.	.
CASSLGGGATGNTIYF	TGTGCCAGCAGCTTAGGCGGAGGGGCGACTGGAAACACCATATATTTT	TRBJ1-3	16	TRBV13	.	.
CASSARLAGGPQETQYF	TGTGCCAGCAGTGCACGACTAGCGGGAGGACCCCAAGAGACCCAGTACTTC	TRBJ2-5	17	TRBV6-1	TRBD2	.
CATSRTGGPSYEQYF	TGTGCCACCAGCAGGACAGGGGGCCCTTCCTACGAGCAGTACTTC	TRBJ2-7	15	TRBV15	TRBD1	.
CASSRDRGPNQPQHF	TGCGCCAGCAGTAGGGACAGGGGACCGAATCAGCCCCAGCATTTT	TRBJ1-5	15	TRBV10-2	TRBD1	once
CATESYLNTEAFF	TGTGCCACCGAGAGCTACTTGAACACTGAAGCTTTCTTT	TRBJ1-1	13	TRBV10-3	.	.
CASSLEAYNAYEQYF	TGCGCCAGCAGCTTGGAGGCATATAATGCCTACGAGCAGTACTTC	TRBJ2-7	15	TRBV5-1	.	.
CASSPPNGGATGELFF	TGTGCCAGCTCACCACCTAATGGAGGGGCCACCGGGGAGCTGTTTTTT	TRBJ2-2	16	TRBV18	.	once
CASSEVGASNQPQHF	TGTGCCAGCAGTGAAGTGGGGGCCAGCAATCAGCCCCAGCATTTT	TRBJ1-5	15	TRBV6-1	.	.
CASNPGQENEKLFF	TGCGCCAGCAACCCGGGACAGGAGAATGAAAAACTGTTTTTT	TRBJ1-4	14	TRBV5-1	TRBD1	.
CASSPQASEKLFF	TGTGCCAGCAGCCCCCAGGCTTCCGAAAAACTGTTTTTT	TRBJ1-4	13	TRBV9	.	.
CATSREIGGAYEQYF	TGTGCCACCAGCAGAGAGATAGGGGGTGCCTACGAGCAGTACTTC	TRBJ2-7	15	TRBV15	.	.
CATRGQTGRSGNTIYF	TGTGCCACCAGGGGCCAGACCGGGCGCTCTGGAAACACCATATATTTT	TRBJ1-3	16	TRBV15	.	.
CASRSGRDRGVTEAFF	TGTGCCAGCAGATCGGGCCGCGACAGGGGGGTCACTGAAGCTTTCTTT	TRBJ1-1	16	TRBV5-4	TRBD1	.
CASSNLGDVVREQYF	TGTGCCAGCAGCAACCTCGGGGATGTTGTACGGGAGCAGTACTTC	TRBJ2-7	15	TRBV11-1	.	.
CASSPGLVGNEQFF	TGTGCCAGCAGCCCGGGACTAGTAGGCAATGAGCAGTTCTTC	TRBJ2-1	14	TRBV7-2	TRBD2	.
CASSLAASGGMDEQFF	TGCGCCAGCAGCTTGGCCGCTAGCGGGGGGATGGATGAGCAGTTCTTC	TRBJ2-1	16	TRBV5-1	TRBD2	.
CSGGNRGPYEQYF	TGCAGCGGAGGGAACAGGGGGCCCTACGAGCAGTACTTC	TRBJ2-7	13	TRBV29-1	TRBD1	.
CASTSSGTLAKNIQYF	TGTGCCAGCACTTCTTCAGGGACCTTAGCCAAAAACATTCAGTACTTC	TRBJ2-4	16	TRBV28	.	.
CASSRGLNTGELFF	TGTGCCAGCTCACGGGGATTGAACACCGGGGAGCTGTTTTTT	TRBJ2-2	14	TRBV18	.	.
CASSLWGGEQYF	TGTGCCAGCAGCTTATGGGGGGGCGAGCAGTACTTC	TRBJ2-7	12	TRBV7-2	TRBD2	.
CAWTLSPTASTEAFF	TGTGCCTGGACTTTGTCCCCGACAGCAAGCACTGAAGCTTTCTTT	TRBJ1-1	15	TRBV30	.	.
CASSSSGTGSQAFF	TGCGCCAGCAGCTCCTCCGGGACAGGGAGTCAAGCTTTCTTT	TRBJ1-1	14	TRBV5-1	TRBD1	.
CASSSGLSNTEAFF	TGTGCCAGCTCATCAGGGTTATCGAACACTGAAGCTTTCTTT	TRBJ1-1	14	TRBV18	.	.
CATSRADKNTGELFF	TGTGCCACCAGCAGAGCAGACAAGAACACCGGGGAGCTGTTTTTT	TRBJ2-2	15	TRBV15	.	once
CASSENGYEQFF	TGTGCCAGCAGTGAAAACGGGTATGAGCAGTTCTTC	TRBJ2-1	12	TRBV6-1	.	.
CASSMGRVWNSPLHF	TGTGCCAGTAGTATGGGGAGGGTGTGGAATTCACCCCTCCACTTT	TRBJ1-6	15	TRBV19	.	.
CASSQGGANTDTQYF	TGTGCCAGCAGCCAAGGGGGGGCCAACACAGATACGCAGTATTTT	TRBJ2-3	15	TRBV4-2	.	.
CASSLVEKYGEAFF	TGTGCCAGCAGCTTGGTCGAAAAGTACGGTGAAGCTTTCTTT	TRBJ1-1	14	TRBV7-9	.	.
CATSRGDKSSYEQYF	TGTGCCACCAGCAGAGGGGACAAGAGCTCCTACGAGCAGTACTTC	TRBJ2-7	15	TRBV15	.	.
CASSGDRTDTQYF	TGTGCCAGCAGCGGGGACAGAACAGATACGCAGTATTTT	TRBJ2-3	13	TRBV5-4	TRBD1	.
CASSVIGQGFEGYTF	TGTGCCAGCAGCGTAATAGGACAGGGTTTCGAGGGCTACACCTTC	TRBJ1-2	15	TRBV9	TRBD1	.
CASSPRVGYNEQFF	TGTGCCAGCAGCCCACGGGTGGGTTACAATGAGCAGTTCTTC	TRBJ2-1	14	TRBV7-2	.	.
CASSRGTDKPEAFF	TGTGCCAGCAGCCGGGGGACAGATAAGCCTGAAGCTTTCTTT	TRBJ1-1	14	TRBV5-6	TRBD1	.
CASSKRWDGNYGYTF	TGTGCCAGCAGCAAACGGTGGGACGGCAACTATGGCTACACCTTC	TRBJ1-2	15	TRBV7-8	.	.
CASGNSGEKLFF	TGCGCCAGCGGGAACTCGGGTGAAAAACTGTTTTTT	TRBJ1-4	12	TRBV10-1	.	.
CASIKPTAGANVLTF	TGTGCCAGCATCAAACCAACGGCTGGGGCCAACGTCCTGACTTTC	TRBJ2-6	15	TRBV5-5	.	.
CASSASTGLDYNEQFF	TGTGCCAGCAGCGCTAGTACGGGACTAGATTACAATGAGCAGTTCTTC	TRBJ2-1	16	TRBV5-6	TRBD2	.
CASSLGQYNTGELFF	TGCGCCAGCAGCTTGGGACAGTATAACACCGGGGAGCTGTTTTTT	TRBJ2-2	15	TRBV5-1	.	.
CASSSGPQHF	TGTGCCAGTAGTTCAGGGCCCCAGCATTTT	TRBJ1-5	10	TRBV19	.	.
CASSRNRGGHEQYF	TGCGCCAGCAGTAGAAACAGGGGGGGCCACGAGCAGTACTTC	TRBJ2-7	14	TRBV10-1	.	once